Reported below is one T cell receptor beta chain. Preparation of the TCRbeta library involved a method that used unique molecular identifiers. TCRdb re-called the PCR reads through MiXCR, storing one row per CDR3 protein. Among some 87,000 distinct CDR3 sequences listed, roughly a sixth were seen once. These data originate in a study of T-cell reconstitution after alpha-beta-depleted transplantation in children. The germline CDR1 and CDR2 sequences are SQVTM and ANQGSEA. Unmatched junction bases numbered 5, after V lost 7 bases and J lost 4 bases. The CDR3 totals 13 residues. The sample in question was PBMCs, mostly from graft donor cells, obtained 180 days after TCRalphabeta/CD19-depleted stem cell transplant. The sequence derives from a male patient between 2 and 10 years old who had a stem cell transplant for acute lymphoblastic leukemia, so the T cells may come from the graft donor. The genes are TRBV29-1 and TRBJ2-3, with 10 bases matching TRBD1. Here the CDR3 DNA reads TGCAGCGGCAGACAGGGGGCTGCAGATACGCAGTATTTT. Amino acids: CSGRQGAADTQYF.